The 7 T cell receptor beta chains below come from one sample, sequenced in a study of T cells after yellow fever vaccination. TCRdb itself ran the 5' RACE reads through MiXCR, one entry per CDR3 protein. The table shows approximately 450,000 distinct CDR3 sequences, with over 15% occurring only once. The sample here was PBMCs, taken before the yellow fever booster vaccination. The receptors were sampled from a man younger than 35 who received the YFV17D yellow fever vaccine.

The chain carries TRBV2 and TRBJ2-3; D remains ambiguous. The CDR3 has 12 residues. V was pared by 2 bases and J by 6 bases, with 6 bases between. CDR1 is SNHLY, CDR2 FYNNEI, per germline. The CDR3 region has the DNA TGTGCCAGCAGTGAAAATAGGGATACGCAGTATTTT. Amino acid sequence: CASSENRDTQYF. The whole variable domain, remainder taken from reference TRBV2 and TRBJ2-3, is EPEVTQTPSHQVTQMGQEVILRCVPISNHLYFYWYRQILGQKVEFLVSFYNNEISEKSEIFDDQFSVERPDGSNFTLKIRSTKLEDSAMYFCASSENRDTQYFGPGTRLTVL.

This chain joins TRBV7-3 and TRBJ2-6, with TRBD2 matching 8 bases. V lost 4 bases and J lost 4; bases outside the gene matches: 9. Germline V gene sequence: CDR1 SGHTA, CDR2 FQGTGA. The CDR3 contains 17 residues. Written as DNA, the CDR3 is TGTGCCAGCAGCTCAAAGGCGGGAGGAGGAGGGGCCAACGTCCTGACTTTC. The encoded protein is CASSSKAGGGGANVLTF.

This clonotype came up a few times. The chain links TRBV6-2 or TRBV6-3 to TRBJ2-7; D unresolved. CDR1 and CDR2 from the germline V gene are MNHEY and SVGEGT. The CDR3 sequence is 12 residues long. The germline V and J ends were trimmed by 6 bases and 3 bases, with 9 bases remaining between them. CDR3 in DNA: TGTGCCAGCAGCCGACGGATCTACGAGCAGTACTTC. It translates to CASSRRIYEQYF.

This chain uses TRBV20-1 with TRBJ1-6; D call uncertain. Trimming shortened V by 4 bases and J by 1 base, and 14 bases separated the two germline ends. The germline gives CDR1 DFQATT, CDR2 SNEGSKA (reference sequence). The CDR3 has 16 residues. Written as DNA, the CDR3 is TGCAGTGCTAAGTCTCGCGTGGGGTCCTATAATTCACCCCTCCACTTT. Protein: CSAKSRVGSYNSPLHF.

Ten or more counts support this clonotype. The V call is TRBV5-5, the J call TRBJ2-3, with 8 positions matching TRBD2. The trim removed 1 base at V and 8 bases at J, leaving 18 bases unmatched. From germline, CDR1 is SGHKS and CDR2 YYEKEE (reference sequence). The CDR3 is made up of 18 amino acids. CDR3 amino acids: CASSLQATRLASSGTQYF. DNA for the CDR3: TGTGCCAGCAGCTTGCAGGCAACCCGACTAGCGTCCTCGGGTACGCAGTATTTT. Full variable domain (missing parts from reference TRBV5-5 and TRBJ2-3): DAGVTQSPTHLIKTRGQQVTLRCSPISGHKSVSWYQQVLGQGPQFIFQYYEKEERGRGNFPDRFSARQFPNYSSELNVNALLLGDSALYLCASSLQATRLASSGTQYFGPGTRLTVL.

This clonotype occurred a few times. The chain carries TRBV7-2 and TRBJ2-5; D not certain. CDR3 length: 14 amino acids. Trimming cost V 2 bases and J 5 bases, with 12 bases left between them. Germline CDR1 SGHTA, CDR2 FQGNSA. The CDR3 DNA reads TGTGCCAGCAGCTTAAGTCCTACTGGCGAGACCCAGTACTTC. It codes for CASSLSPTGETQYF.

CDR3 in amino acids: CASSPPSRYNEQFF. The CDR3 DNA follows: TGTGCCAGCTCACCACCGAGCCGGTACAATGAGCAGTTCTTC. This chain links TRBV18 with TRBJ2-1; no reliable D call. The V end was cut by 0 bases, the J end by 4 bases, with 7 bases between. Per germline, CDR1 KGHSH and CDR2 LQKENI. CDR3 length: 14 residues.